The subject of this entry is one TCR beta chain. Its matching antigen is unknown. This sample was included in a study of CD8+CD57+ T cells in acquired aplastic anemia. Study-wide context: The average for DNA from sorted CD4+ and CD8+ cells was 3.2 ug.

By flow cytometry, patients selected for sequencing had shown an expansion of CD8+CD57+ cells. Each patient had severe acquired aplastic anemia. Study-level points and caveats: Patients and controls turned out to have 25 to 35 CD8+ CDR3 sequences in common.

TCR beta VDJ combinations and CDR3 sequences were profiled from genomic DNA. MiXCR was run by TCRdb on the reads, yielding one entry per CDR3 protein. The sample holds 150,000 or so distinct CDR3 sequences, about 48% seen once. V gave up 6 bases and J gave up 0 bases, with 15 bases separating them. The CDR3 has 14 amino acids. Germline assignment: CDR1 DFQATT and CDR2 SNEGSKA (reference sequence). The rearrangement joins TRBV20-1 to TRBJ2-7; D remains unclear. The sequence came from a human donor with aplastic anemia. Source material: sorted CD4+, CD8+, or CD8+CD57+ T cells (not recorded which) from PBMCs. DNA of the CDR3: TGCAGTGCCAGCAGACCAGAGGACTCCTACGAGCAGTACTTC. Amino acids: CSASRPEDSYEQYF.